These T cell receptor beta chains were read from a single sample in a study of graft-versus-host responses after intestinal transplantation. Method: immunoSEQ multiplex PCR; TCRdb's copy keeps in-frame clones and lacks some. The table includes 20,000 or so clones, around 77% detected once. The material sequenced was ileum tissue, taken 12 days after intestinal transplant. The receptors were gathered from a human patient who received an intestinal transplant, so some T cells may come from the graft donor. The conserved cysteine and the conserved F or W are not part of the CDR3 here. A D gene is named only where the DNA matches it firmly. Some rows mark clone size as missing; the rest say once, few, many or name a class of expanded clone.

v_call: TRBV6-5
clone_size: once
d_call: TRBD1
j_call: TRBJ2-1
cdr3_aa: ASSSPGQKFYNEQF

v_call: TRBV5-5
clone_size: few
d_call: TRBD1
j_call: TRBJ1-1
cdr3_aa: ASRDRANTEAF

v_call: TRBV21-1
clone_size: .
d_call: .
j_call: TRBJ2-1
cdr3_aa: ARRRGLAAYNEQF

v_call: TRBV7-8
clone_size: .
d_call: TRBD1
j_call: TRBJ1-1
cdr3_aa: ASSEDRVTEAF

v_call: TRBV5-5
clone_size: .
d_call: .
j_call: TRBJ1-1
cdr3_aa: ASSFTVSEAF

v_call: TRBV4-1
clone_size: .
d_call: .
j_call: TRBJ2-3
cdr3_aa: ASSQDRGRGSDTQY

v_call: TRBV4-1
clone_size: once
d_call: .
j_call: TRBJ2-3
cdr3_aa: ASSPAGRGPTDTQY

v_call: TRBV5-1
clone_size: once
d_call: TRBD1
j_call: TRBJ2-1
cdr3_aa: ASSLAPGQGIYNEQF

v_call: TRBV6-1
clone_size: .
d_call: TRBD1
j_call: TRBJ1-2
cdr3_aa: ASRDRGYYGYT

v_call: TRBV2
clone_size: .
d_call: .
j_call: TRBJ2-7
cdr3_aa: ALGHYEQY

v_call: TRBV11-2
clone_size: .
d_call: .
j_call: TRBJ1-1
cdr3_aa: ASSLEAFSTEAF

v_call: TRBV6-1
clone_size: .
d_call: .
j_call: TRBJ2-7
cdr3_aa: ASSLLTGYEQY

v_call: TRBV9
clone_size: .
d_call: TRBD1
j_call: TRBJ1-2
cdr3_aa: ASSVTGDIYGYT

v_call: TRBV19
clone_size: .
d_call: .
j_call: TRBJ2-2
cdr3_aa: ASSRTGSLATGELF

v_call: TRBV6-1
clone_size: .
d_call: .
j_call: TRBJ1-6
cdr3_aa: ASGVYNSPLH

v_call: TRBV5-1
clone_size: .
d_call: .
j_call: TRBJ2-2
cdr3_aa: ASSPGQNGELF